The clone carrying this T cell receptor beta chain showed up many times. Its target is unknown. The junction differs from germline at one of its ends, possibly a read error. The germline V gene encodes CDR1 SSHAT and CDR2 FNYEAQ (reference sequence). CDR3 length equals 16 residues. The record originates from a study of beta chain features in type 1 diabetes. Broader study findings: People with Type 1 diabetes carried modestly yet significantly shorter TCRB CDR3s in all four CD4+ subsets. Unsettled here was the matter of whether HLA type influences TCRB rearrangement.

TCRB transcripts that were expressed got sequenced, as all of the isolated RNA had been reverse transcribed. An average around 3.3 million reads came from naive, central memory and regulatory T cell samples. Using immunoSEQ multiplex PCR, the repertoire was profiled, and TCRdb retains in-frame clones only, with some absent. The sample shows 95,000 to 150,000 clones, around 16% of them seen only once. Sorting of CD4+ naive, central memory, regulatory and stem cell-like memory cells was performed via CD45RO/CCR7/CD25/CD127/CD95/CD27. Sort purity for all populations was recorded as exceeding 98%. Sequenced input: central memory CD4+ T cells from blood. The chain couples TRBV7-7 to TRBJ2-7; 10 bases line up with TRBD1. The TCR sequence derives from a man aged 18 to 30 with type 1 diabetes. Here the CDR3 reads CASSLEGQGYSYEQYF. In nucleotides, the CDR3 is TGTGCTAGCAGCTTAGAGGGACAGGGGTATAGCTACGAGCAGTACTTC.